A selection of T cell receptor beta chains follows, all from one sample in a study of ipilimumab plus nivolumab after autologous stem cell transplantation. TCRdb's copy holds only in-frame clones and misses some; the assay was immunoSEQ multiplex PCR. The sample yields about 9,500 clones, about 67% seen once. The specimen was PBMCs, collected in a trial of ipilimumab plus nivolumab as post-transplant consolidation. These receptors were collected from a female donor with multiple myeloma. The CDR3 runs from the conserved cysteine through the conserved F or W.

j_call v_call cdr3_aa
TRBJ1-1 TRBV19 CASSLGRNTEAFF
TRBJ1-2 TRBV5-1 CASSDGGRLDGYTF
TRBJ2-3 TRBV5-1 CASSATGTSGDTQYF
TRBJ2-1 TRBV9 CASSVGSGGSMNNEQFF
TRBJ2-1 TRBV6-6 CATSPTGIGGNEQFF
TRBJ2-5 TRBV10-3 CAISPGTDHQETQYF
TRBJ1-4 TRBV11-3 CASSLKGTFLGKLFF
TRBJ1-2 TRBV7-9 CASSIIDRVYGYTF
TRBJ2-3 TRBV18 CASSSLAGTTDTQYF
TRBJ1-4 TRBV11-1 CASSLKGTFLGKLFF
TRBJ2-3 TRBV6-1 CASSDRGQGKGTDTQYF
TRBJ1-2 TRBV7-1 CASSPHGRTGYTF
TRBJ1-5 TRBV28 CASSFPGQGSQPQHF
TRBJ2-7 TRBV28 CASTAGAPYEQYF
TRBJ2-2 TRBV15 CATSNPRREGVTGELFF